Included here is one T cell receptor (beta chain) sequence, with context. This specimen belongs to a study of blood T cell repertoires in COVID-19. Study-level information: Researchers got acute and convalescent COVID-19 samples from the United States, Italy and Spain. The analysed material was cDNA or gDNA that came from T cells, B-cell-depleted T cells, or PBMCs.

Germline values: CDR1 SNHLY, CDR2 FYNNEI. V was pared by 9 bases and J by 5 bases, with 8 bases of the junction left unmatched. The CDR3 length is 13 residues. In the authors' methods: Reference gene primer amplification gave nucleated cell count estimates. TCRdb keeps only in-frame clones here, not all; method: immunoSEQ multiplex PCR. V and J calls plus clone size are reproduced from that table; the DNA served to infer D and trimming. The sample consists of 95,000 to 120,000 clones, over 80% of them appearing once. Sequencing input: peripheral blood. This TCR derives from a woman in her seventies with acute or convalescent COVID-19. This rearrangement joins TRBV2 to TRBJ1-2; the match to TRBD1 covers 8 bases. The CDR3, as DNA: TGTGCCAGGACGGACAGGGACCCTTATGGCTACACCTTC. Its protein is CARTDRDPYGYTF. Complete variable domain (other parts from reference TRBV2 and TRBJ1-2): EPEVTQTPSHQVTQMGQEVILRCVPISNHLYFYWYRQILGQKVEFLVSFYNNEISEKSEIFDDQFSVERPDGSNFTLKIRSTKLEDSAMYFCARTDRDPYGYTFGSGTRLTVV.